These 17 T cell receptor beta chains share one sample of origin, sequenced in a study of T cells in women clearing cervical HPV infection. Here immunoSEQ multiplex PCR was the method, and the copy in TCRdb shows in-frame clones only, minus some. Its listing shows 18,000 or so clones. The specimen sequenced was blood buffy coat. The receptor set was obtained from a woman between 18 and 69 years old with a cervical HPV16 infection that either progressed to CIN3+ or cleared (not recorded which).

Comment on this clone: Read coverage stops 3 residues before the CDR3 terminus; the germline J gene supplies the remainder. The rearrangement joins TRBV15 to TRBJ2-5; 8 bases align to TRBD2. Germline loops: CDR1 LNHNV, CDR2 YYDKDF (reference sequence). The V segment lost 0 bases and the J segment 1 base; nucleotides outside the gene matches: 4. The CDR3 loop spans 16 amino acids. The CDR3 sequence: CATSRDRLAGQETQYF. Partial CDR3 DNA: TGTGCCACCAGCAGAGATCGGCTAGCGGGCCAAGAGACC.

As to this clone: The missing CDR3 end, 3 residues past where the read stops, is filled in from the germline J gene. The rearrangement joins TRBV28 to TRBJ1-6, with unresolved D. Germline V gene lookup returns CDR1 MDHEN and CDR2 SYDVKM. This CDR3 is 15 amino acids long. The V gene lost 1 base and the J gene lost 12 bases, with 16 bases spanning the gap. The CDR3 reads CASSLSSGPVQPLHF. The DNA read from the CDR3 is TGTGCCAGCAGTTTATCGAGCGGTCCCGTTCAACCC. Complete variable domain (other parts from reference TRBV28 and TRBJ1-6): DVKVTQSSRYLVKRTGEKVFLECVQDMDHENMFWYRQDPGLGLRLIYFSYDVKMKEKGDIPEGYSVSREKKERFSLILESASTNQTSMYLCASSLSSGPVQPLHFGNGTRLTVT.

Details on this clone: The observed sequence ends 3 residues before the CDR3 terminus, with the missing tail filled in from the germline J gene. The V gene is TRBV18, the J gene TRBJ1-1, with a possible D match to TRBD1 (5 bases). This CDR3 is 15 amino acids long. Trimming took off 5 bases at V and 0 bases at J, with 13 bases between the two ends. The germline V gene encodes CDR1 KGHSH and CDR2 LQKENI. The sequenced CDR3 bases are TGTGCCAGCTCAAGGGGAGGGTACATGAACACTGAA. Encoded protein: CASSRGGYMNTE. The full CDR3 reads CASSRGGYMNTEAFF. The entire variable domain, with the rest obtained from reference TRBV18 and TRBJ1-1, is as follows: NAGVMQNPRHLVRRRGQEARLRCSPMKGHSHVYWYRQLPEEGLKFMVYLQKENIIDESGMPKERFSAEFPKEGPSILRIQQVVRGDSAAYFCASSRGGYMNTEAFFGQGTRLTVV.

Comment on this clone: Sequencing ends 3 residues short of the CDR3 end; the germline J gene provides the rest. The chain recombines TRBV7-2 with TRBJ2-5, with 13 bases that match TRBD2. CDR3 size: 15 residues. V dropped 5 bases and J dropped 5; count of bases not matched to a gene: 5. CDR1 is SGHTA and CDR2 is FQGNSA in the germline V gene. The CDR3 loop reads CASSPLAGGTETQYF. The CDR3 DNA, read in part, is TGTGCCAGCAGCCCACTAGCGGGAGGGACGGAGACC. The complete variable domain, with remaining parts taken from reference TRBV7-2 and TRBJ2-5, reads GAGVSQSPSNKVTEKGKDVELRCDPISGHTALYWYRQSLGQGLEFLIYFQGNSAPDKSGLPSDRFSAERTGGSVSTLTIQRTQQEDSAVYLCASSPLAGGTETQYFGPGTRLLVL.

To note about this clone: The read terminates 3 residues ahead of where the CDR3 ends, so the germline J gene completes it. The V gene is TRBV20-1, the J gene TRBJ1-6; TRBD1 is a possible D gene (6 bases). Per the germline V gene, CDR1 is DFQATT and CDR2 is SNEGSKA (reference sequence). V was pared by 5 bases and J by 6 bases, with 17 bases between. This CDR3 is 15 amino acids long. This CDR3 is CSASEEQGGNSPLHF. Incomplete CDR3 DNA: TGCAGTGCTTCCGAAGAACAGGGTGGTAATTCACCC.

Concerning this clone: The observed sequence ends 3 residues before the CDR3 terminus, with the missing tail filled in from the germline J gene. The chain has TRBV19 and TRBJ1-2; the match to TRBD1 covers 8 bases. From germline, CDR1 is LNHDA and CDR2 SQIVND (reference sequence). The CDR3 covers 15 residues. The junction had 8 bases not matched to a gene; V was cut back by 3 bases and J by 5 bases. CDR3 DNA, as far as it was read: TGTGCCAGTAGTATTGGACAGGGACCCCGGTATGGC. It is translated as CASSIGQGPRYG. The CDR3 in full is CASSIGQGPRYGYTF.

Regarding this clone: Read sequence stops 3 residues before the CDR3 end, and the germline J gene provides the missing end. The chain couples TRBV12-3 or TRBV12-4 to TRBJ1-5, with TRBD1 matching over 7 bases. The CDR3 runs to 15 residues. With V trimmed by 5 bases and J by 0 bases, 4 bases remained unmatched. The covered CDR3 bases are TGTGCCAGCAGTGACCGGGACAGTAGCAATCAGCCC. Its protein is CASSDRDSSNQP. The CDR3 as a whole reads CASSDRDSSNQPQHF.

As for this clone: The read finishes 3 residues shy of the CDR3 end, and the germline J gene is used to complete it. The chain recombines TRBV6-1 with TRBJ1-1; 7 bases match TRBD1. This CDR3 spans 15 amino acids. V lost 4 bases, J lost 4 bases, and 9 bases stayed unmatched. Germline CDR1 and CDR2: MNHNS and SASEGT. The part of the CDR3 DNA that was read is TGTGCCAGCAGTGGAAGCCAACCAGGGGGCACTGAA. Amino acid sequence: CASSGSQPGGTE. The entire CDR3 sequence reads CASSGSQPGGTEAFF.

Concerning this clone: The read ends 3 residues early relative to the CDR3; the germline J gene fills the gap. The rearrangement joins TRBV7-9 to TRBJ2-1; 7 bases map to TRBD2. This CDR3 region has 15 residues. V dropped 9 bases and J dropped 9; count of bases not matched to a gene: 17. Germline loops: CDR1 SEHNR, CDR2 FQNEAQ (reference sequence). The covered CDR3 bases are TGTGCCAGTGGGCCCGCCGCTAGCGGCTCGCGTGAG. Amino acid sequence: CASGPAASGSRE. The full CDR3 protein reads CASGPAASGSREQFF.

To note about this clone: The read finishes 3 residues shy of the CDR3 end, and the germline J gene is used to complete it. The chain carries TRBV7-9 and TRBJ1-4, with 7 bases that match TRBD1. Trimming took 5 bases from V and 6 from J; bases not matched to a gene: 9. Germline-derived CDR1 and CDR2 are SEHNR and FQNEAQ (reference sequence). The CDR3 has 15 residues. The sequenced CDR3 bases are TGTGCCAGCAGCCCGCGTCGGCAGGGGGATGAAAAA. Protein: CASSPRRQGDEK. The full CDR3 protein reads CASSPRRQGDEKLFF. Complete variable domain (other parts from reference TRBV7-9 and TRBJ1-4): DTGVSQNPRHKITKRGQNVTFRCDPISEHNRLYWYRQTLGQGPEFLTYFQNEAQLEKSRLLSDRFSAERPKGSFSTLEIQRTEQGDSAMYLCASSPRRQGDEKLFFGSGTQLSVL.

As regards this clone: The DNA ends 3 residues before the CDR3 does, and the rest of the CDR3 is filled in from the germline J gene. The chain links TRBV5-4 to TRBJ2-7; 12 bases line up with TRBD2. V trimming: 5 bases; J trimming: 6 bases; junction bases outside the gene matches: 3. The CDR3 has 13 amino acids. The germline CDR1 and CDR2 sequences are SGHNT and YYREEE (reference sequence). The CDR3 bases that were read are TGTGCCAGCAGGGGGGGACTAGCGGGCGAG. Amino acid sequence: CASRGGLAGE. The entire CDR3 reads CASRGGLAGEQYF. Together with reference TRBV5-4 and TRBJ2-7, the CDR3 gives the full variable domain: ETGVTQSPTHLIKTRGQQVTLRCSSQSGHNTVSWYQQALGQGPQFIFQYYREEENGRGNFPPRFSGLQFPNYSSELNVNALELDDSALYLCASRGGLAGEQYFGPGTRLTVT.

A remark on this clone: Read data end 3 residues before the CDR3 end; the end is taken from the germline J gene. V gene TRBV19 combines with J gene TRBJ1-2, with 8 positions matching TRBD1. Trimming removed 2 bases from V and 4 bases from J; junction bases left unmatched: 6. CDR3 length: 15 amino acids. Germline CDR1 LNHDA, CDR2 SQIVND (reference sequence). The CDR3 sequence: CASSIMTGDAYGYTF. CDR3 bases read: TGTGCCAGTAGTATAATGACAGGGGACGCCTATGGC.

As for this clone: From the germline J gene comes the end of the CDR3, since the read stops 3 residues before it. This chain connects TRBV6-2 or TRBV6-3 to TRBJ1-5, with TRBD1 as a possible D gene (5 bases). CDR1 is MNHEY, CDR2 SVGEGT, per germline. The CDR3 contains 13 residues. V lost 8 bases, J lost 1 base, and 9 bases lay in between. CDR3 sequence reads: CASQRDSNQPQHF. The CDR3 bases that were read are TGTGCCAGCCAGCGGGACAGCAATCAGCCC.

A remark on this clone: The CDR3 is cut off 3 residues early in the read; its end comes from the germline J gene. The chain links TRBV9 to TRBJ2-1; D is tentatively TRBD1 or TRBD2 (5 bases each). The CDR3 spans 16 residues. Trimming took off 4 bases at V and 7 bases at J, with 21 bases between the two ends. Germline V CDR1 and CDR2: SGDLS, YYNGEE. CDR3 sequence: CASSIGAMEAENEQFF. The part of the CDR3 DNA that was read is TGTGCCAGCAGCATAGGGGCAATGGAGGCCGAGAATGAG.

Details on this clone: The CDR3 is cut off 3 residues early in the read; its end comes from the germline J gene. This rearrangement joins TRBV7-7 to TRBJ1-1; no definite D call. Germline lookup yields CDR1 SSHAT and CDR2 FNYEAQ (reference sequence). This CDR3 region has 17 residues. The sequenced part of the CDR3 DNA is TGTGCCAGCAGCTTACTGCCCCCGGGGAGGAGGGTCGAGACC. Its protein is CASSLLPPGRRVET. The entire CDR3 reads CASSLLPPGRRVETAFF.

A note on this clone: The CDR3 end lies 3 residues beyond the end of the read and is filled in from the germline J gene. This sequence joins TRBV18 and TRBJ1-2, with D perhaps TRBD1 (6 bases). The CDR3 sequence is 16 residues long. Trimming left V 2 bases short and J 4 bases short, with 17 bases between. CDR1 and CDR2 (germline): KGHSH, LQKENI. The CDR3 spells CASSPRQDSTLYGYTF. The covered CDR3 bases are TGTGCCAGCTCACCAAGACAGGACAGCACACTCTATGGC.

As regards this clone: Read data end 3 residues before the CDR3 end; the end is taken from the germline J gene. V and J are TRBV13 and TRBJ2-5; 7 positions match TRBD2. This CDR3 contains 15 residues. J gave up 1 base and V 4 bases, and 6 bases lay outside the gene matches. Germline V gene data show CDR1 as PRHDT and CDR2 as FYEKMQ (reference sequence). The sequenced CDR3 bases are TGTGCCAGCAGCTCTAGGTGGGGGGGCCAAGAGACC. Protein product: CASSSRWGGQET. The entire CDR3 reads CASSSRWGGQETQYF.